This TCR beta chain was identified in a study of T cells in Graves' hyperthyroidism and ophthalmopathy (dated by TCRdb to between 2018 and 2021). Context from the whole study: Peripheral blood samples were taken at initial diagnosis, before any treatment was given. After blood sampling, hyperthyroidism patients were treated with methimazole at a starting dose of 30 mg daily, and ophthalmopathy patients were treated with high-dose intravenous methylprednisolone. TCR V-J signatures able to tell the groups apart were searched for in a discovery cohort of 95 or so patients, of whom roughly 42 had Graves' ophthalmopathy and 55 to 65 had stable Graves' hyperthyroidism. The 100 discovery patients were randomly divided into training and test sets at a 7:3 ratio. According to the paper, TCR Vbeta CDR3 sequencing was carried out on 135 peripheral blood samples, which came from 40 to 45 ophthalmopathy, around 74 hyperthyroidism and about 17 progressor patients. In several Graves' hyperthyroidism patients, the study also compared T-cell repertoires from thyroid tissue with T-cell repertoires from blood. An independent validation cohort of some 18 hyperthyroidism patients and about 16 patients who later progressed to ophthalmopathy tested prospective prediction of ophthalmopathy. Paper-wide results and their limitations: Sample size was not statistically predetermined, and blinding of investigators to group allocation was not performed. During validation, the model predicted progression to ophthalmopathy a median of approximately 7 months ahead of onset, with around 70% sensitivity and almost 75% specificity. Most expanded thyroid clonotypes (frequency above 0.001) were also detected in blood, a finding suggesting that blood repertoires may reflect thyroid immune responses. Ophthalmopathy was separated from stable hyperthyroidism by a 13 V-J signature model, with around 90% sensitivity and 81% to 82% specificity obtained in cross-validation and 80%/75% obtained in testing.

This clonotype was found many times. No cognate antigen has been identified for it. It has no much larger one-base neighbor in the sample; base qualities were not kept. Stable Graves' hyperthyroidism was defined as the absence of progression to ophthalmopathy over 18 months of follow-up. The hyperthyroidism patients were between 18 and 65 years old and newly diagnosed, with a disease duration of less than 2 months. Exclusion was applied to patients with uncontrolled infections, other autoimmune diseases, pregnancy or lactation. Diagnoses were established on the basis of clinical symptoms, serum thyroxine and TRAb, thyroid ultrasound, and orbital computed tomography. PBMCs were isolated from about 9.2 ml of fresh peripheral blood by Ficoll-Paque density gradient centrifugation. Trizol reagent was used to extract total RNA, and RNA quality was then checked on an Agilent 2100 Bioanalyzer. The TCR beta CDR3 regions were amplified from RNA transcripts. The first round of RT-PCR for the TCR CDR3 was performed with the HTBI primer set and the Qiagen OneStep RT-PCR kit. A second multiplex PCR round built the libraries, followed by size selection and purification. The libraries were sequenced on an Illumina HiSeq2000 using paired-end 100 bp reads. For the original study's pipeline: SOAPnuke was used to process the raw data, throwing out any read that contained adapters or uncalled bases, had a mean Phred below 15, or lacked an exact constant-primer or identifier match. High-quality paired reads were merged using COPE v1.2.5, and each unique nucleotide sequence was defined as a clonotype. MiTCR v1.1 was used to align the clonotypes against IMGT TRBV, TRBD and TRBJ reference segments. The analysis was restricted to V-J combinations with a frequency above 0.0001, which together covered 99% to 99.2% of the repertoires. A TCS score was defined as the ratio between F50 (clonal expansion) and ExV (chaos), using BLOSUM62-based TCRdist between CDR3 peptides within each V-J. Welch's t-statistics and random forest reduced roughly 530 V-J features to 10 to 15, which were used in a naive Bayes classifier (R e1071). TCRdb passed the public sequencing reads through fastp at Q25 and MiXCR, retaining productive beta sequences. Duplicate CDR3 protein sequences are folded into a single record with the most common DNA and genes. TCRdb's processing, not the study's, gives the V and J calls here. The sample data list around 340,000 distinct CDR3 sequences, and about 20% of these were observed just once. The ten largest make up 49% of the sample.

The sample taken for sequencing was blood. This sequence was found in a woman in her forties or fifties with Graves' hyperthyroidism.

The sequenced DNA is TGCAGTGCTAGCACAGGACCCATGAACACTGAAGCTTTCTTT. Its amino acids are CSASTGPMNTEAFF. The rearranged segments are TRBV20-1 and TRBJ1-1; the D gene is perhaps TRBD1, from 5 matching bases. For CDR1 and CDR2, the germline V gene (reference sequence) lists DFQATT and SNEGSKA. Reading from cysteine to phenylalanine, the CDR3 counts 14 amino acids. Only the CDR3 DNA stays, 42 bases, in frame from base 1. V sheds 3 bases and J sheds 0 bases, leaving 11 bases between their ends.